The clone carrying this TCR beta chain was counted ten times or more. Its target is not known. These data come from a study of human T cells and chemical hapten exposure. Specified time point: patch test 1, 2 weeks after DPC sensitization. The treatment: therapeutic diphenylcyclopropenone sensitization with weekly scalp DPC. Study conclusions and caveats: PT1 expanded TCR numbers rose with patch test score. DPC sensitization left the count of TCRs above 1 in 1000 unchanged.

The CDR3 sequence is 14 residues long. V was shortened by 4 bases and J by 6 bases, with 15 bases between the two germline ends. TCRdb processed the RACE reads anew with MiXCR; each CDR3 protein has one entry. The table includes 150,000 to 200,000 distinct CDR3 sequences, 14% detected once. The clonotype originates from a woman aged 25 to 39 with alopecia areata. Some clones in this sample may be carry-over from other donors' samples. Sequencing used whole blood, obtained in connection with sensitization to the hapten diphenylcyclopropenone (DPC). The genes are TRBV12-3 or TRBV12-4 and TRBJ1-2; D is possibly TRBD1 (5 bases). DNA for the CDR3: TGTGCCAGCAGTTCCTTTACCAACAGGAATGGCTACACCTTC. It encodes CASSSFTNRNGYTF.